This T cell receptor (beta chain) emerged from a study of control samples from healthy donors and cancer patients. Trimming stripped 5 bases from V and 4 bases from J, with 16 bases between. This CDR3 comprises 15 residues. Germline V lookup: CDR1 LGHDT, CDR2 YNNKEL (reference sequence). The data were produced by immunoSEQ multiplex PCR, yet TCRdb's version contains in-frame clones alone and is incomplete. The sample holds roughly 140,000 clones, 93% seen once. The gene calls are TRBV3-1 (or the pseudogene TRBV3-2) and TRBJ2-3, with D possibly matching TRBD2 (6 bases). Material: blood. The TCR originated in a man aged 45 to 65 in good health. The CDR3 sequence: CASSSSLGGADTQYF. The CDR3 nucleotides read TGTGCCAGCAGCTCGTCTCTTGGAGGGGCAGATACGCAGTATTTT.